This T cell receptor (beta chain) comes out of a study of CD8 T cells in Susac syndrome. TCR beta sequencing covered blood CD8+ and CD4+ T cells. It was treatment-naive patients with stable or active relapsing-remitting disease who made up the multiple sclerosis controls. The CD8+ and CD4+ T cells were isolated magnetically using a negative isolation approach, whereas the TEMRA cells were enriched by FACS. Random-hexamer reverse transcription was applied to 0.5 to 1 ug RNA. MiXCR, run by TCRdb on the immunoSEQ multiplex PCR reads, gives a single entry per CDR3 protein. Of approximately 270,000 distinct CDR3 sequences listed, about 94% are singletons. V was pared by 2 bases and J by 14 bases, with 12 bases between. This CDR3 region has 11 residues. CDR1 is MNHNS and CDR2 is SASEGT in the germline V gene.

Sequenced material: CD4+ T cells from PBMCs. V gene TRBV6-1 combines with J gene TRBJ1-2, with D uncertain. This clonotype originated in a human donor with multiple sclerosis. The CDR3, as DNA: TGTGCCAGCAGTGAATCGGCAGCGGAAACCTTC. Protein: CASSESAAETF.